This T cell receptor beta chain was sequenced during a study of neoadjuvant nivolumab and ipilimumab in lung cancer (dated by TCRdb to about 2020). Background on the whole study: Intravenous nivolumab was dosed at 3 mg/kg on days 1, 15 and 29, and in the combination arm ipilimumab 1 mg/kg was added on day 1 only. In the trial, more than 40 patients with operable NSCLC were treated, of whom about 23 were randomized to nivolumab monotherapy and about 20 to nivolumab plus ipilimumab. The primary endpoint of the trial was the rate of major pathologic response (MPR) in the intention-to-treat population of each study arm. Matched pretherapy and resected tumor pairs were analyzed for seven patients: four treated with nivolumab and three with nivolumab plus ipilimumab. The study compared TCR repertoires in pretherapy (baseline) peripheral blood with TCR repertoires in tumors resected at surgery after neoadjuvant immune checkpoint blockade.

Paper-wide results and their limitations: TCR richness in pretherapy blood showed a positive correlation with richness in tumors resected after neoadjuvant therapy (Spearman R of about 0.82). There was no significant correlation between TCR clonality and pathologic tumor regression, and just a single major-pathologic-response sample was available for the clonality-regression analysis. From pretherapy to surgery, tumor T-cell richness and clonality went up in three of three dual-therapy tumors, versus only two of four nivolumab-treated tumors. TCR richness and clonality were greater in resected tumors than in tumor-adjacent uninvolved lung, and increases were seen in more dual-therapy-treated tumors. A small number of samples underwent TCR sequencing.

The meaning of the sample's time point label: at surgical resection after neoadjuvant nivolumab +/- ipilimumab. Samples were obtained from the phase 2 randomized NEOSTAR trial, in which neoadjuvant nivolumab or nivolumab plus ipilimumab followed by surgery was tested in operable NSCLC. The library was generated by the immunoSEQ multiplex PCR assay. Turning to the authors' computational methods: Richness and clonality were used to summarize the repertoires, and clones that significantly expanded or contracted between pre- and post-therapy samples were identified. Drawn from immuneACCESS, this table holds only the in-frame rearrangements with V and J called that TCRdb kept. Clones are partly lost; checked studies trace under half to an unresolved V gene and leave the rest unexplained. D and trimming were read from the DNA, whereas the V and J calls and clone size are those reported in that table. For this sample there are fewer than 40,000 clones; approximately 92% appear just once. Approximately 2% of the sample goes to the ten largest clones.

Regarding this clone: Its binding antigen is unknown. The sample holds no much larger clone one base away, and base qualities are not on file.

Sample: peripheral blood, taken after neoadjuvant nivolumab, alone or with ipilimumab, at or shortly before surgery. This receptor was taken from an adult with non-small cell lung cancer.

The CDR3 in this case is CASSLEGGSPYNEQFF. Here is the DNA: TGCGCCAGCAGCTTGGAGGGCGGGTCGCCCTACAATGAGCAGTTCTTC. The V gene is TRBV5-1 and the J gene is TRBJ2-1, and TRBD2 may be the D gene, going by 5 matching bases. Including the terminal cysteine and phenylalanine, the CDR3 comprises 16 residues. This entry keeps only the CDR3 DNA: 48 bases, framed from base 1. V gives up 0 bases and J gives up 2 bases, and the segment between their germline ends measures 12 bases. CDR1 is given as SGHRS and CDR2 as YFSETQ, both from the germline V gene.